This T cell receptor (beta chain) originates from a study of shared clonotypes between healthy human individuals. Broader study findings: It was anticipated that sequencing depth would influence how many clonotypes donors shared.

About this clone itself: Its target is not known.

Trimming removed 5 bases from V and 5 bases from J; junction bases left unmatched: 10. CDR1 SEHNR and CDR2 FQNEAQ come from the germline V gene (reference sequence). This CDR3 spans 15 amino acids. The authors distributed each subset's genomic DNA evenly over several immunoSEQ plates. Some clones are missing from TCRdb's copy, which holds only in-frame ones; the method was immunoSEQ multiplex PCR. The sample yields approximately 440,000 clones, about 74% seen once. The chain couples TRBV7-9 to TRBJ2-5; 8 bases are a match to TRBD1. This clonotype was obtained from a woman aged 40 to 49 in good health. Some clones in this sample may be carry-over from other donors' samples. The specimen was PBMCs. CDR3 DNA sequence: TGTGCCAGCAGCCCACCCAGGGGGCTGGTGGAGACCCAGTACTTC. Encoded protein: CASSPPRGLVETQYF.